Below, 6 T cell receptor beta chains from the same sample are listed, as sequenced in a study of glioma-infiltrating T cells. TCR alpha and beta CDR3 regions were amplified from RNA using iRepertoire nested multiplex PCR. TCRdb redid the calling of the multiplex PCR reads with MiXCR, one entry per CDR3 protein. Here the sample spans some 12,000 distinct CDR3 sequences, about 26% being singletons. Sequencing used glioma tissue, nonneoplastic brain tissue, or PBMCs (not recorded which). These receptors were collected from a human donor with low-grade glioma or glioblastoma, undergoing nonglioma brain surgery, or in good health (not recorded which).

The CDR3 loop is CASSTLAGANEQYF. In DNA, the CDR3 is TGTGCCAGCTCCACACTAGCGGGAGCGAACGAGCAGTACTTC. The chain recombines TRBV18 with TRBJ2-7; 11 bases are shared with TRBD2. Per the germline V gene, CDR1 is KGHSH and CDR2 is LQKENI. The CDR3 has 14 amino acids. V shed 6 bases, J shed 5 bases, and the junction held 6 bases outside the gene matches.

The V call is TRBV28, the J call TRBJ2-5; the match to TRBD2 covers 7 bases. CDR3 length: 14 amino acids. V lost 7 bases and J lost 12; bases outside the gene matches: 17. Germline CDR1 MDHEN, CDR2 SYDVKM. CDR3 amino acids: CASTGTTWGETKYF. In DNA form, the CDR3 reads TGTGCCAGCACCGGGACTACTTGGGGGGAGACAAAGTACTTC.

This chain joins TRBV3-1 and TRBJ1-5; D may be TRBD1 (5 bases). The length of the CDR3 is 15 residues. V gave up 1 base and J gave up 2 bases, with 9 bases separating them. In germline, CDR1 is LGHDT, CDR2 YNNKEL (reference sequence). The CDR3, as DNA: TGTGCCAGCAGCCAAGGGGGCTATGGCAATCAGCCCCAGCATTTT. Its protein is CASSQGGYGNQPQHF. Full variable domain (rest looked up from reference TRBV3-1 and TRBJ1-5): DTAVSQTPKYLVTQMGNDKSIKCEQNLGHDTMYWYKQDSKKFLKIMFSYNNKELIINETVPNRFSPKSPDKAHLNLHINSLELGDSAVYFCASSQGGYGNQPQHFGDGTRLSIL.

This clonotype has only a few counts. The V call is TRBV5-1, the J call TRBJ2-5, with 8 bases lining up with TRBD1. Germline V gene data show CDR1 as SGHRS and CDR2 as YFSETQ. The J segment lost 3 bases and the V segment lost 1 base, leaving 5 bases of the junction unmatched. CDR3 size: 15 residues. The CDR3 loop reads CASSLTQDREETQYF. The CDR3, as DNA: TGCGCCAGCAGCTTGACCCAGGACAGGGAAGAGACCCAGTACTTC.

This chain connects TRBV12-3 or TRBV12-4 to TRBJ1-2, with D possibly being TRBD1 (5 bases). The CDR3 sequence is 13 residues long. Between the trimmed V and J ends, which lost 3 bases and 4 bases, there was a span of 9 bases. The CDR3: CASSFDSFYGYTF. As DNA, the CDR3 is TGTGCCAGCAGTTTCGACAGCTTCTATGGCTACACCTTC.

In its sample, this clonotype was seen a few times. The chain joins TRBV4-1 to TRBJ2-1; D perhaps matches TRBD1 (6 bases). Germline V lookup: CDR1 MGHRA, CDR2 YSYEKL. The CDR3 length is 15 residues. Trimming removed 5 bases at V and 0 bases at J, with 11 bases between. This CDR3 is CASSSGESSYNEQFF. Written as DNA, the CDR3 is TGCGCCAGCAGCTCAGGGGAAAGCTCCTACAATGAGCAGTTCTTC.